Sequencing of this T cell receptor beta chain was carried out in a study of blood T cell repertoires in COVID-19. Looking at the study overall: Samples taken during acute and convalescent COVID-19 were collected in the United States, Italy and Spain. In each case, the material was cDNA or gDNA derived from T cells, B-cell-depleted T cells, or PBMCs.

Trimming removed 3 bases from V and 5 bases from J, with 9 bases in between. The CDR3 extends over 13 amino acids. The germline CDR1 and CDR2 sequences are SGHRS and YFSETQ. Sequencing was performed with immunoSEQ multiplex PCR; in TCRdb, only in-frame clones are kept and a portion is missing. In the table there are approximately 270,000 clones, over 75% of which are singletons. Adults between roughly 18 and 90 years of age took part from 24 US areas. Each recovered donor of Cohort 3 presented with two negative PCRs, clearance, or symptom resolution. The specimen sequenced was PBMCs or T cells enriched from blood (not recorded which). V and J are TRBV5-1 and TRBJ1-5; possible D gene TRBD1, 5 bases. This sequence was found in a man aged 40-49 years who had recovered from COVID-19. CDR3 in amino acids: CASSWRGDQPQHF. CDR3 bases: TGCGCCAGCAGCTGGAGGGGAGATCAGCCCCAGCATTTT.